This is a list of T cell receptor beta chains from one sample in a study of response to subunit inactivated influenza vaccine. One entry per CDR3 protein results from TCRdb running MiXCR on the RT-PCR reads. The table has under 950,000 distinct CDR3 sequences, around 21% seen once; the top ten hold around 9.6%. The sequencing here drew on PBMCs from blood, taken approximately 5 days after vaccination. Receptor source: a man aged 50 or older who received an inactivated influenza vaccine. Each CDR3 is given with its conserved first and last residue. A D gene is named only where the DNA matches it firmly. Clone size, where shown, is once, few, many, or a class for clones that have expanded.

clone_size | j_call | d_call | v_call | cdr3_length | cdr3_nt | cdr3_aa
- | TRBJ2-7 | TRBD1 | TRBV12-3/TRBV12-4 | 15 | TGTGCCAGCAGTTCTCAGGGGGCCCTATCCTACGAGCAGTACTTC | CASSSQGALSYEQYF
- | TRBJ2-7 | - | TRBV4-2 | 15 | TGTGCCAGCAGCCAAGTGATGGGGGCCTCCTACGAGCAGTACTTC | CASSQVMGASYEQYF
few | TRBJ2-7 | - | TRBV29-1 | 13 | TGCAGCGTAATAATAGCGGACTCCTACGAGCAGTACTTC | CSVIIADSYEQYF
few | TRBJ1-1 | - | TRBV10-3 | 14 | TGTGCCATCAACCCGACAGGCAGGTTAACTGAAGCTTTCTTT | CAINPTGRLTEAFF
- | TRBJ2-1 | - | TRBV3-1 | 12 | TGTGCCAGCAGCCATTCGGCGGGCGTACAGTTCTTC | CASSHSAGVQFF
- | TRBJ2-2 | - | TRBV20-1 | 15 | TGCAGTGCTAGAAAAACCAGCGGTGGCACCGGGGAGCTGTTTTTT | CSARKTSGGTGELFF
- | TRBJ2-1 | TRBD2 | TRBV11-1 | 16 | TGTGCCAGCAGCTTATTATTTCTAGCGGAGAACAATGAGCAGTTCTTC | CASSLLFLAENNEQFF
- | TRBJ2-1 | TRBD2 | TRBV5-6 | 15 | TGTGCCAGCAGCTTTCAGCGGGATCTCTACAATGAGCAGTTCTTC | CASSFQRDLYNEQFF
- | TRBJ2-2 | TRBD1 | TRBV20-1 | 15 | TGCAGTGCTAGAATTCAGGGGGCGAACACCGGGGAGCTGATTTTT | CSARIQGANTGELIF
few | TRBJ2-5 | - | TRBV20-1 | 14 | TGCAGTGCCCTTTTGCGGGCGGGACAAGAGACCCAGTACTTC | CSALLRAGQETQYF
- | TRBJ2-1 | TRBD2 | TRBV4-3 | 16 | TGCGCCAGCAGCCAAGAACGACTAGCGGGGTCCCATGAGCAGTTCTTC | CASSQERLAGSHEQFF
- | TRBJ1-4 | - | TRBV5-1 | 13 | TGCGCCAGCAGTACAGGGATGGATGAAAAACTGTTTTTT | CASSTGMDEKLFF
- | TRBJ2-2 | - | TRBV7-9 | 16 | TGTGCCAGCAGCTTAGCGCCGACGGCGAACACCGGGGAGCTGTTTTTT | CASSLAPTANTGELFF
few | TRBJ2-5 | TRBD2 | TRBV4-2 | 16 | TGTGCCAGCAGCCGCAACCCGGGACTACCACAAGAGACCCAGTACTTC | CASSRNPGLPQETQYF
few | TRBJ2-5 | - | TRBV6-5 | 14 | TGTGCCAGCAGTTACCCGAGGCAGGGCGAGACCCAGTACTTC | CASSYPRQGETQYF
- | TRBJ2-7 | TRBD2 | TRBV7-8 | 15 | TGTGCCAGCAGCCCAGTAGCGGGTTTCGGATACGAGCAGTACTTC | CASSPVAGFGYEQYF
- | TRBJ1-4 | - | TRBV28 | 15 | TGTGCCAGCAGTTTCCCCCCAGGGAGGGATGAAAAACTGTTTTTT | CASSFPPGRDEKLFF
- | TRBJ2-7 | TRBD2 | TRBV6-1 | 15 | TGTGCCAGCAGTGCAGCGGGAGGTATAACCTACGAGCAGTACTTC | CASSAAGGITYEQYF
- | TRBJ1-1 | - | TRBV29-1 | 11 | TGCAGCGTCCCAACTGGGGCTGAAGCTTTCTTT | CSVPTGAEAFF
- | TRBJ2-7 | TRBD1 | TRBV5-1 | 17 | TGCGCCAGCAGCTTTCAAGACAGGGGGCATTTTTCCTACGAGCAGTACTTC | CASSFQDRGHFSYEQYF
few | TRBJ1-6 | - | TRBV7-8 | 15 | TGTGCCAGCAGCACAACCGGGACTGAGAATTCACCCCTCCACTTT | CASSTTGTENSPLHF
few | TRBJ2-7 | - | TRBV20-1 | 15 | TGCAGTGCTAGTAACCGGGACACTGTCGACTACGAGCAGTACTTC | CSASNRDTVDYEQYF
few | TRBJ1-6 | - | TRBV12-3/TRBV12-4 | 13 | TGTGCCAGCAGTTTTCCGTATAATTCACCCCTCCACTTT | CASSFPYNSPLHF
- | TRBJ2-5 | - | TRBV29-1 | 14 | TGCAGCGTCAACGAAAGGGGGGGCCAAGAGACCCAGTACTTC | CSVNERGGQETQYF
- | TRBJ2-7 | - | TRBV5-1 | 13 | TGCGCCAGCAGCTCCTTTGGGGCTTACGAGCAGTACTTC | CASSSFGAYEQYF
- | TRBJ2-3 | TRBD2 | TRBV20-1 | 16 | TGCAGTGCCCTCCTTAGGGCGGGGGTCCGGACAGATACGCAGTATTTT | CSALLRAGVRTDTQYF
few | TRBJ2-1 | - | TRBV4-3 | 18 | TGCGCCAGCAGCCATTACCCCGGAACGTCCATCCCCTACAATGAGCAGTTCTTC | CASSHYPGTSIPYNEQFF
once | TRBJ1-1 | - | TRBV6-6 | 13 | TGTGCCAGCAACCCCTCAGTGAACACTGAAGCTTTCTTT | CASNPSVNTEAFF
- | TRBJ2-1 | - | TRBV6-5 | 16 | TGTGCCAGCATAGTCGAGCCGGGAAACTTCTACAATGAGCAGTTCTTC | CASIVEPGNFYNEQFF
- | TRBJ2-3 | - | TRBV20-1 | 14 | TGCAGTGCTAGGAGGGGGGGCTTAACAGATACGCAGTATTTT | CSARRGGLTDTQYF
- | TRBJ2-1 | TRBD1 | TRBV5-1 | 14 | TGCGCCAGCAGCCAGCGGACAGGGGGGAGTGAGCAGTTCTTC | CASSQRTGGSEQFF
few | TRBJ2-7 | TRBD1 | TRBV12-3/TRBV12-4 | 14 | TGTGCCAGCGGAATAAGGACAGGGCCCTACGAGCAGTACTTC | CASGIRTGPYEQYF
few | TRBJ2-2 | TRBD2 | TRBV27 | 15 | TGTGCCAGCAGTTTACTGACTAGCGGCACCGGGGAGCTGTTTTTT | CASSLLTSGTGELFF
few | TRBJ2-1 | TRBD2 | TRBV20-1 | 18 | TGCAGTGCAACCATGGCCGGGACTAGCGGGATTTGGGGCAATGAGCAGTTCTTC | CSATMAGTSGIWGNEQFF
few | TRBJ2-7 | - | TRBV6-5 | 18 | TGTGCCAGCAGTTCACCCATATCGACAGCGGGCAGACCCTACGAGCAGTACTTC | CASSSPISTAGRPYEQYF
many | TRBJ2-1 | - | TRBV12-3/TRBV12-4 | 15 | TGTGCCAGCAGTTTAATGGGACGGGATTCCCGTAAGCAGTTCTTC | CASSLMGRDSRKQFF
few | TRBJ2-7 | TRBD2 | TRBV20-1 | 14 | TGCAGTGCTAGAGAAACTAGCGAAACCTACGAGCAGTACTTC | CSARETSETYEQYF
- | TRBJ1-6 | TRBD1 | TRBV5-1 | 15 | TGCGCCAGCAGCCCCACCGGGACAGGGCATTCACCCCTCCACTTT | CASSPTGTGHSPLHF
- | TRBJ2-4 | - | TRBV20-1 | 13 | TGCAGTGCACCCCGGGACTTTCAAAACATTCAGTACTTC | CSAPRDFQNIQYF
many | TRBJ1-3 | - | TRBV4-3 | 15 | TGCGCCAGCAGCCGAGATACAAACTCTGGAAACACCATATATTTT | CASSRDTNSGNTIYF
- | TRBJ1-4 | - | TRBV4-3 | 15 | TGCGCCAGCAGCCTAGCGTTGAGTCTAAATGAAAAACTGTTTTTT | CASSLALSLNEKLFF
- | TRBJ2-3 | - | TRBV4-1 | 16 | TGCGCCAGCAGCGTAGGAGGGATCCCCGGGACAGATACGCAGTATTTT | CASSVGGIPGTDTQYF
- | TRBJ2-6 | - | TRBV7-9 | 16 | TGTGCCAGCAGCCAAAGTGGGGTCTCTGGGGCCAACGTCCTGACTTTC | CASSQSGVSGANVLTF
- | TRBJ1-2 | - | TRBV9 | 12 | TGTGCCAGCAGCGACACCAACTATGGCTACACCTTC | CASSDTNYGYTF
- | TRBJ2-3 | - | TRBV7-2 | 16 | TGTGCCAGCGCGGCGTTTGGCAGAACCGTCACAGATACGCAGTATTTT | CASAAFGRTVTDTQYF
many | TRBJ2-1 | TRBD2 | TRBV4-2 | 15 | TGTGCCAGCAGCACCGGGAGGAGCTCCTACAATGAGCAGTTCTTC | CASSTGRSSYNEQFF
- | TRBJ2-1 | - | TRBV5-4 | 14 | TGTGCCAGCAGCTTACGACGGCAGAACAATGAGCAGTTCTTC | CASSLRRQNNEQFF
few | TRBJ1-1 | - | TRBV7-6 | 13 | TGTGCCAGCAGCTTATTCCCGAACACTGAAGCTTTCTTT | CASSLFPNTEAFF
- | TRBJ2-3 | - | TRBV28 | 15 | TGTGCCAGCAGGCAAGTGGGCTACTCCACAGATACGCAGTATTTT | CASRQVGYSTDTQYF
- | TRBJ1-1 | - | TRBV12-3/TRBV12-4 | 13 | TGTGCCAGCGCGCCGGGGTGGGACACTGAAGCTTTCTTT | CASAPGWDTEAFF
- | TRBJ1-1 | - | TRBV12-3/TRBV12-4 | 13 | TGTGCCAGCAGCCTGATACAGGCAACTGAAGCTTTCTTT | CASSLIQATEAFF
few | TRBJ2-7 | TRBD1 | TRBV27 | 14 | TGTGCCAGCAGTAGACAGGGGGCGGTATACGAGCAGTACTTC | CASSRQGAVYEQYF
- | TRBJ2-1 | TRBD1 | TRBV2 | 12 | TGTGCCAGCAGGGAACAGGGGAATGAGCAGTTCTTC | CASREQGNEQFF
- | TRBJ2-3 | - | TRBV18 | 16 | TGTGCCAGCTCACCAATCGGGAATATTCGCACAGATACGCAGTATTTT | CASSPIGNIRTDTQYF
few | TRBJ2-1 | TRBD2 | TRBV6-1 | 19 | TGTGCCAGCAGCATACCAGGGCTAGCGGTCCACGGGTCCTACAATGAGCAGTTCTTC | CASSIPGLAVHGSYNEQFF
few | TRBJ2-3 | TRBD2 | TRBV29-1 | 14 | TGCAGCGTGGCCGGGACTAGCGTCGCAGATACGCAGTATTTT | CSVAGTSVADTQYF
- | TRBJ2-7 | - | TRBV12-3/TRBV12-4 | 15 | TGTGCCAGCAGTTTATCCCAGGGCTATACCTACGAGCAGTACTTC | CASSLSQGYTYEQYF
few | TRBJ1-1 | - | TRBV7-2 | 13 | TGTGCCAGCAGCCGTTACACGAACACTGAAGCTTTCTTT | CASSRYTNTEAFF
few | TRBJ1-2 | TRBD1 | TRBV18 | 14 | TGTGCCAGCTCACCACCGGGACAGAGCTATGGCTACACCTTC | CASSPPGQSYGYTF
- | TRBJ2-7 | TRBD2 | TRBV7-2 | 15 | TGTGCCAGCAGCTTAGTAGCGGGGGACCCCTACGAGCAGTACTTC | CASSLVAGDPYEQYF